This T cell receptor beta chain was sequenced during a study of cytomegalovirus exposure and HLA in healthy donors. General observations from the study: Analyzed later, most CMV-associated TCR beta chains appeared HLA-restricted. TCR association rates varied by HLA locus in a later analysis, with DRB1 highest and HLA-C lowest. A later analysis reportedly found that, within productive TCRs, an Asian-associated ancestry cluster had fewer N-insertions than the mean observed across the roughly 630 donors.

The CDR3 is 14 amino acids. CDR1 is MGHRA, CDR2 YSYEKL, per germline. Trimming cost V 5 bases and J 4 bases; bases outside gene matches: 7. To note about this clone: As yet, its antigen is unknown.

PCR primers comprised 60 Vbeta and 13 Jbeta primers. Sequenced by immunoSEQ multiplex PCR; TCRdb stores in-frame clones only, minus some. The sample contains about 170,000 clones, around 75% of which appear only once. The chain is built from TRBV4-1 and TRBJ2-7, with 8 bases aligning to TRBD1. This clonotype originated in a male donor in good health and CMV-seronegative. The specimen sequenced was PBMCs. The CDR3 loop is CASSRQGSGYEQYF. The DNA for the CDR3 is TGCGCCAGCAGCAGACAGGGGTCTGGATACGAGCAGTACTTC.